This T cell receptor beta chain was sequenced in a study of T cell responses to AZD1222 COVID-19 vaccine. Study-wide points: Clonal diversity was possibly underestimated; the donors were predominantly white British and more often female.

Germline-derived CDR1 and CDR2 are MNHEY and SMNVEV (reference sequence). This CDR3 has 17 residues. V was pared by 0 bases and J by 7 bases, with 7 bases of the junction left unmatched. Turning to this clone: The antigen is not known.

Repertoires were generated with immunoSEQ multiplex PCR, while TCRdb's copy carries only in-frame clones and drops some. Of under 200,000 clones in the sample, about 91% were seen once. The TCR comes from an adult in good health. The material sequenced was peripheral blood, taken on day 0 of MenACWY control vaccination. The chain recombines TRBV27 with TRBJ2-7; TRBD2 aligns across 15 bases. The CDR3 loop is CASSLSLGLAGGGEQYF. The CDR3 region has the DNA TGTGCCAGCAGTTTATCGTTGGGACTAGCGGGAGGAGGGGAGCAGTACTTC.